This is a list of T cell receptor beta chains from one sample in a study of T-cell memory formation after mild COVID-19. TCRdb passed the 5' RACE reads through MiXCR, listing each CDR3 protein once. The sample contains 90,000 to 120,000 distinct CDR3 sequences, under 15% of which appear only once. Sequenced material: PBMCs or a T cell subset sorted from them (not recorded which). These receptor sequences come from a young man who had mild COVID-19 (a few samples of this study predate the infection). Cell type and time point are not known. Both conserved end residues are part of each CDR3. D genes are given only for firm matches. Rows may omit the clone size; those that give it use once, few, many or a size class.

clone size: few
CDR3 length: 14
V gene: TRBV13
J gene: TRBJ2-1
D gene: TRBD1
CDR3 protein: CASSSTGVGNEQFF
CDR3 DNA: TGTGCCAGCAGTTCGACAGGGGTCGGGAATGAGCAGTTCTTC

clone size: -
CDR3 length: 13
V gene: TRBV6-2/TRBV6-3
J gene: TRBJ2-2
D gene: -
CDR3 protein: CASATGSTGELFF
CDR3 DNA: TGTGCCAGCGCAACAGGGTCCACCGGGGAGCTGTTTTTT

clone size: many
CDR3 length: 14
V gene: TRBV7-9
J gene: TRBJ1-5
D gene: -
CDR3 protein: CASSDAGGDQPQHF
CDR3 DNA: TGTGCCAGCAGCGACGCCGGTGGAGATCAGCCCCAGCATTTT

clone size: -
CDR3 length: 13
V gene: TRBV7-9
J gene: TRBJ2-3
D gene: -
CDR3 protein: CASSDWEPDTQYF
CDR3 DNA: TGTGCCAGCAGCGACTGGGAGCCAGATACGCAGTATTTT

clone size: few
CDR3 length: 19
V gene: TRBV4-3
J gene: TRBJ1-4
D gene: -
CDR3 protein: CASSQDPLDEFSEREKLFF
CDR3 DNA: TGCGCCAGCAGCCAAGATCCATTAGACGAGTTTTCTGAGAGGGAAAAACTGTTTTTT

clone size: -
CDR3 length: 13
V gene: TRBV10-3
J gene: TRBJ2-3
D gene: -
CDR3 protein: CAISAGVEDTQYF
CDR3 DNA: TGTGCCATCAGTGCGGGGGTGGAGGATACGCAGTATTTT

clone size: many
CDR3 length: 16
V gene: TRBV5-5
J gene: TRBJ2-2
D gene: -
CDR3 protein: CASSFFGVSNTGELFF
CDR3 DNA: TGTGCCAGCAGCTTTTTTGGGGTTTCGAACACCGGGGAGCTGTTTTTT

clone size: many
CDR3 length: 14
V gene: TRBV12-3/TRBV12-4
J gene: TRBJ1-1
D gene: TRBD1
CDR3 protein: CASSPDRGGTEAFF
CDR3 DNA: TGTGCCAGCAGTCCGGACAGGGGTGGGACTGAAGCTTTCTTT

clone size: few
CDR3 length: 15
V gene: TRBV27
J gene: TRBJ1-5
D gene: TRBD1
CDR3 protein: CASSDGTGGNQPQHF
CDR3 DNA: TGTGCCAGCAGTGACGGGACAGGGGGCAATCAGCCCCAGCATTTT

clone size: -
CDR3 length: 17
V gene: TRBV7-9
J gene: TRBJ1-2
D gene: -
CDR3 protein: CASSSSLLRGRGYGYTF
CDR3 DNA: TGTGCCAGCAGCTCCAGCCTACTCCGGGGCCGTGGCTATGGCTACACCTTC

clone size: -
CDR3 length: 11
V gene: TRBV30
J gene: TRBJ2-3
D gene: TRBD1
CDR3 protein: CAWSRAGGVDF
CDR3 DNA: TGTGCCTGGAGTCGGGCAGGGGGAGTGGATTTT

clone size: few
CDR3 length: 14
V gene: TRBV9
J gene: TRBJ2-5
D gene: -
CDR3 protein: CASSFDGTQETQYF
CDR3 DNA: TGTGCCAGCAGTTTTGACGGGACCCAAGAGACCCAGTACTTC

clone size: few
CDR3 length: 10
V gene: TRBV29-1
J gene: TRBJ2-1
D gene: -
CDR3 protein: CSVEKGGAFF
CDR3 DNA: TGCAGCGTGGAAAAGGGGGGAGCGTTCTTC

clone size: -
CDR3 length: 15
V gene: TRBV7-2
J gene: TRBJ2-5
D gene: -
CDR3 protein: CDSSFVGRVAETQYF
CDR3 DNA: TGTGACAGCAGCTTTGTCGGCAGGGTGGCAGAGACCCAGTACTTC

clone size: few
CDR3 length: 12
V gene: TRBV6-2/TRBV6-3
J gene: TRBJ1-5
D gene: -
CDR3 protein: CASSPGLSPQHF
CDR3 DNA: TGTGCCAGCAGTCCGGGACTTTCCCCCCAGCATTTT

clone size: few
CDR3 length: 16
V gene: TRBV7-2
J gene: TRBJ1-6
D gene: -
CDR3 protein: CASSLVVGTEGLTLHF
CDR3 DNA: TGTGCCAGCAGCTTAGTAGTAGGGACGGAGGGGCTCACCCTCCACTTT

clone size: few
CDR3 length: 15
V gene: TRBV5-1
J gene: TRBJ2-2
D gene: TRBD1
CDR3 protein: CASSGTGGETGELFF
CDR3 DNA: TGCGCCAGCAGCGGGACAGGGGGCGAAACCGGGGAGCTGTTTTTT

clone size: few
CDR3 length: 14
V gene: TRBV10-3
J gene: TRBJ1-6
D gene: -
CDR3 protein: CAISDGGLNSPLHF
CDR3 DNA: TGTGCCATCAGTGACGGCGGACTGAATTCACCCCTCCACTTT

clone size: -
CDR3 length: 17
V gene: TRBV4-3
J gene: TRBJ2-2
D gene: -
CDR3 protein: CASSQDWSGGASGELFF
CDR3 DNA: TGCGCCAGCAGCCAAGATTGGTCGGGGGGCGCATCTGGGGAGCTGTTTTTT

clone size: -
CDR3 length: 14
V gene: TRBV9
J gene: TRBJ2-5
D gene: TRBD2
CDR3 protein: CASSVAGGKETQYF
CDR3 DNA: TGTGCCAGCAGCGTAGCGGGGGGTAAAGAGACCCAGTACTTC

clone size: -
CDR3 length: 12
V gene: TRBV30
J gene: TRBJ1-2
D gene: -
CDR3 protein: CAWSVHTGGYTF
CDR3 DNA: TGTGCCTGGAGTGTCCACACTGGTGGCTACACCTTC

clone size: -
CDR3 length: 18
V gene: TRBV6-1
J gene: TRBJ2-3
D gene: -
CDR3 protein: CASSELRRGYGITDTQYF
CDR3 DNA: TGTGCCAGCAGTGAACTGCGGCGGGGCTATGGAATTACAGATACGCAGTATTTT

clone size: -
CDR3 length: 16
V gene: TRBV4-1
J gene: TRBJ1-2
D gene: -
CDR3 protein: CASSQGHGDLNYGYTF
CDR3 DNA: TGCGCCAGCAGCCAAGGACACGGAGACCTTAACTATGGCTACACCTTC

clone size: many
CDR3 length: 16
V gene: TRBV7-9
J gene: TRBJ1-1
D gene: -
CDR3 protein: CASSLWGAHTDTEAFF
CDR3 DNA: TGTGCCAGCAGCTTATGGGGGGCGCATACGGACACTGAAGCTTTCTTT

clone size: -
CDR3 length: 15
V gene: TRBV4-1
J gene: TRBJ2-4
D gene: -
CDR3 protein: CASSQVLDSQNIQYF
CDR3 DNA: TGCGCCAGCAGCCAAGTGCTGGACAGCCAAAACATTCAGTACTTC